Detailed here is one T cell receptor beta chain. The V gene lost 5 bases and the J gene lost 3 bases, with 16 bases spanning the gap. In germline, CDR1 is SGHTA, CDR2 FQGNSA. The CDR3 extends over 15 amino acids. Libraries were prepared by immunoSEQ multiplex PCR; TCRdb keeps only in-frame clonotypes and omits some of them. This sample has about 20,000 clones, with about 89% found just once. This record belongs to a study of OX40 agonist ivuxolimab in advanced cancers. Material: CD4+ or CD8+ T cells sorted from blood, obtained in a trial of the OX40 agonist ivuxolimab. This chain connects TRBV7-2 to TRBJ1-1, with D perhaps TRBD1 (5 bases). The receptor's source is an adult with an advanced solid tumor such as melanoma, head and neck, liver or kidney cancer. The CDR3 is CASSPGRGLDTEAFF. Written as DNA, the CDR3 is TGTGCCAGCAGCCCCGGGCGGGGACTTGACACTGAAGCTTTCTTT. Full variable domain (outside the CDR3, taken from reference TRBV7-2 and TRBJ1-1): GAGVSQSPSNKVTEKGKDVELRCDPISGHTALYWYRQSLGQGLEFLIYFQGNSAPDKSGLPSDRFSAERTGGSVSTLTIQRTQQEDSAVYLCASSPGRGLDTEAFFGQGTRLTVV.